The 9 T cell receptor beta chains presented below share a single source sample, sequenced in a study of T cell repertoires in cytomegalovirus infection. TCRdb recomputed calls from the reads with MiXCR, one row per CDR3 protein. The sample records some 800,000 distinct CDR3 sequences, about 30% being singletons. No antigen has been assigned to these receptors. The input for sequencing was cultured CD8+ T cells from PBMCs, taken from culture after CMV antigen stimulation. These receptor sequences come from a human donor in good health (CMV status not recorded). Some clones in this sample may be carry-over from other donors' samples.

V is TRBV6-2 or TRBV6-3 and J is TRBJ2-5, with a weak D call TRBD2 (6 bases). From germline, CDR1 is MNHEY and CDR2 SVGEGT. The CDR3 length is 14 residues. V lost 6 bases and J 6 bases, leaving 17 bases between the germline ends. The CDR3 DNA sequence: TGTGCCAGCAGCCAAGAACTAGCCGACCAGACCCAGTACTTC. Encoded protein: CASSQELADQTQYF.

This clonotype was observed a few times. This rearrangement joins TRBV29-1 to TRBJ1-2; D is undetermined. Trimming stripped 5 bases from V and 3 bases from J, with 7 bases between. Germline V lookup: CDR1 SQVTM, CDR2 ANQGSEA. The CDR3 has 11 residues. Here the CDR3 reads CSVPGDYGYTF. The CDR3, as DNA: TGCAGCGTTCCGGGCGACTATGGCTACACCTTC.

Many counts were recorded for this clonotype. V is TRBV7-6 and J is TRBJ2-2, with D possibly TRBD1 on 5 matching bases. There are 14 residues in the CDR3. Germline V lookup: CDR1 SGHVS, CDR2 FNYEAQ. The V end was cut by 5 bases, the J end by 1 base, with 8 bases between. Here the CDR3 DNA reads TGTGCCAGCAGCCGGACATTGAACACCGGGGAGCTGTTTTTT. Translating gives CASSRTLNTGELFF.

This clonotype was detected only a few times. The chain has TRBV6-2 or TRBV6-3 and TRBJ2-1; 8 bases fit TRBD2. Per germline, CDR1 MNHEY and CDR2 SVGEGT. The CDR3 sequence is 12 residues long. The trim removed 5 bases at V and 14 bases at J, leaving 8 bases unmatched. The CDR3 bases are TGTGCCAGCAGTCTACCGGGGGGGGAAGAGTTCTTC. This encodes CASSLPGGEEFF.

This clonotype was found a few times. The J gene is TRBJ2-5, the V gene TRBV12-5, with 9 bases lining up with TRBD2. The CDR3 length is 17 residues. Germline V CDR1 and CDR2: LGHNT, FRNRAP. V lost 0 bases, J lost 4 bases, and 9 bases stayed unmatched. The CDR3 reads CASGLVFEAGGRETQYF. In DNA, the CDR3 is TGTGCTAGTGGTTTGGTATTTGAGGCGGGGGGGAGAGAGACCCAGTACTTC.

The DNA of the CDR3 is TGTGCCATCAGCTGGGACCGAGACTACGAGCAGTACTTC. Encoded protein: CAISWDRDYEQYF. The rearrangement joins TRBV10-3 to TRBJ2-7, with D perhaps TRBD1 or TRBD2 (5 bases each). V was trimmed by 6 bases and J by 3 bases, leaving 12 bases between them. This CDR3 region has 13 residues. Germline V CDR1 and CDR2: ENHRY, SYGVKD.

A remark on this clonotype: This could be a read error, since a much larger clone is one nucleotide away. The chain couples TRBV4-2 to TRBJ2-7, with 7 bases identical to TRBD2. The CDR3 contains 18 residues. CDR1 and CDR2 from the germline V gene are LGHNA and YNFKEQ. CDR3 protein: CASNQAAGVPPTNYEQYF. CDR3 in DNA: TGTGCCAGCAACCAAGCGGCGGGGGTGCCCCCAACTAACTACGAGCAGTACTTC.

V usage is TRBV7-4 and J usage is TRBJ1-1, with D perhaps TRBD1 (6 bases). Germline-derived CDR1 and CDR2 are SGHVT and SQSDAQ. The CDR3 is 11 amino acids. Trimming pared 5 bases from V and 8 bases from J, leaving 9 bases between. The CDR3 DNA sequence: TGTGCCAGCAGCCATACAGGGGAAGCTTTCTTT. As protein: CASSHTGEAFF. Together with reference TRBV7-4 and TRBJ1-1, the CDR3 gives the full variable domain: GAGVSQSPRYKVAKRGRDVALRCDSISGHVTLYWYRQTLGQGSEVLTYSQSDAQRDKSGRPSGRFSAERPERSVSTLKIQRTEQGDSAVYLCASSHTGEAFFGQGTRLTVV.

In its sample, this clonotype was seen a few times. The rearrangement links TRBV7-2 to TRBJ1-4; weak D call: TRBD1 (5 bases). The CDR3 loop spans 15 amino acids. CDR1 SGHTA and CDR2 FQGNSA come from the germline V gene. V lost 4 bases and J 8 bases, leaving 17 bases between the germline ends. The CDR3 loop reads CASSSPQGLGEKLFF. The CDR3 nucleotides read TGTGCCAGCAGCTCCCCTCAGGGACTGGGGGAAAAACTGTTTTTT.